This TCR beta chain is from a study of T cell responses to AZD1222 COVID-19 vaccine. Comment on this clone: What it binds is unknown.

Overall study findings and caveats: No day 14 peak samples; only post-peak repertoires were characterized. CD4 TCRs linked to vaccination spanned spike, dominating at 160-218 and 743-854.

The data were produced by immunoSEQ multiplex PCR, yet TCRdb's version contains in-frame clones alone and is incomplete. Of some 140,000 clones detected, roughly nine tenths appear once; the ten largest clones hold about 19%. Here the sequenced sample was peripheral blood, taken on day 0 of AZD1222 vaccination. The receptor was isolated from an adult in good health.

This chain's CDR3 is CASSLGTTRTPARTHEQFF. The CDR3 region has the DNA TGTGCCAGCAGCTTAGGAACTACACGGACCCCTGCGCGTACCCATGAGCAGTTCTTC. The chain joins TRBV11-3 to TRBJ2-1; D is uncertain. V was trimmed by 1 base and J by 8 bases, leaving 27 bases between them. In germline, CDR1 is SGHNT, CDR2 YENEEA. The CDR3 consists of 19 residues.